This T cell receptor (beta chain) is drawn from a study of T cells in localized non-small cell lung cancer. Findings of the study overall: When the top 100 tumor clones were examined, a median about 60 of them also appeared in the adjacent lung, which was paired and uninvolved.

Measured with immunoSEQ multiplex PCR; TCRdb has only the in-frame clones, and not every one. The repertoire consists of tens of thousands of clones, with roughly 80% occurring once and the leading ten covering around 17%. A few counts support this clone. Its specificity is not known. Sequenced here: peripheral blood, sampled before any cancer treatment. This sequence originates from a man aged 35 to 69 with stage I squamous cell lung carcinoma.

DNA of the CDR3: TGTGCCTCAGGGGGACTAGCGGGGGTAGAGACCCAGTACTTC. Amino acid sequence: CASGGLAGVETQYF. J is TRBJ2-5 and V is TRBV10-3, with 14 nucleotides matching TRBD2. Trimming at V came to 11 bases and at J to 4 bases, leaving 6 bases not matched to a gene. The V gene's germline CDR1 is ENHRY and CDR2 SYGVKD. The CDR3 runs 14 residues.